This record covers a single TCR beta chain. The data stem from a study of blood T cell repertoires in COVID-19. Study at large: The study drew acute and convalescent COVID-19 samples from the United States, Italy and Spain. T cells, B-cell-depleted T cells, or PBMCs supplied cDNA or gDNA.

The CDR3 runs 17 residues. V lost 1 base, J lost 6 bases, and 22 bases lay in between. Looked up from germline, CDR1 is KGHSH and CDR2 is LQKENI. Source study methods: The authors estimated nucleated cell counts from reference gene primer amplification. TCRdb's table, derived via immunoSEQ multiplex PCR, lists solely in-frame clones and lacks some. V and J calls plus clone size are reproduced from that table; the DNA served to infer D and trimming. The data contain roughly 260,000 clones, 86% of them singletons. Participant reports of clinical history set cohort assignment. Sequenced sample: PBMCs or T cells enriched from blood (not recorded which). The source is a woman under 30 who had recovered from COVID-19. This chain links TRBV18 with TRBJ2-7, with a possible D match to TRBD2 (6 bases). The CDR3 DNA is TGTGCCAGCTCACCACGGAACAACCGGGACTCTGCCCGCGAGCAGTACTTC. Translation: CASSPRNNRDSAREQYF.